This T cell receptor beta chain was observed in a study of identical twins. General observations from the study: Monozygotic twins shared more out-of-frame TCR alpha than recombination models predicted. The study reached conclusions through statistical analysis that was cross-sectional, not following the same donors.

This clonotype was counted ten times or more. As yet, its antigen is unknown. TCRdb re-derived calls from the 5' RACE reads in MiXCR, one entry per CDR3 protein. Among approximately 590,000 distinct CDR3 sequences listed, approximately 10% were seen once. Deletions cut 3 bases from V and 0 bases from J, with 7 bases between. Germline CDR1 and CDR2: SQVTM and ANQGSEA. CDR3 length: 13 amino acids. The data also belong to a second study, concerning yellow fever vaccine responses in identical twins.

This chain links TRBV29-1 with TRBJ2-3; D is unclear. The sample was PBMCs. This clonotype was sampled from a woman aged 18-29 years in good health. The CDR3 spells CSVDRESTDTQYF. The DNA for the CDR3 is TGCAGCGTTGATCGTGAGAGCACAGATACGCAGTATTTT.